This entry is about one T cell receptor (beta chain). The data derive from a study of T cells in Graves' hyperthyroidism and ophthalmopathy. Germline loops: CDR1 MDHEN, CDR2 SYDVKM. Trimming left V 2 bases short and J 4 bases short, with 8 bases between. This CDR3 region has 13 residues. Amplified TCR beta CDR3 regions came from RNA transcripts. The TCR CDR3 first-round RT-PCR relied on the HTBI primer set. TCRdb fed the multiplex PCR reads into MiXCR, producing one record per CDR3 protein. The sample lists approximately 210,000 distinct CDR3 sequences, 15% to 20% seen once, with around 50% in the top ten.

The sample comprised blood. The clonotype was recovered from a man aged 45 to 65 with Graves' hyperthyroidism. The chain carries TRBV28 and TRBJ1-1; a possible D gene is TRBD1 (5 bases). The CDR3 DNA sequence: TGTGCCAGCAGTTTAAGGGGAACCACTGAAGCTTTCTTT. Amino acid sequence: CASSLRGTTEAFF. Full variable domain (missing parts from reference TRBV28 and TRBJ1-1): DVKVTQSSRYLVKRTGEKVFLECVQDMDHENMFWYRQDPGLGLRLIYFSYDVKMKEKGDIPEGYSVSREKKERFSLILESASTNQTSMYLCASSLRGTTEAFFGQGTRLTVV.